This T cell receptor beta chain originates from a study of regulatory T cells in long-lasting Graves disease. Trimming at V came to 3 bases and at J to 2 bases, leaving 8 bases not matched to a gene. The CDR3 extends over 15 amino acids. Germline lookup yields CDR1 DFQATT and CDR2 SNEGSKA (reference sequence). Study observations and caveats: Sharing of public clonotypes was greater in persistent patients (about 3,000) than in new patients (around 1,000). It was peripheral blood alone, not thyroid tissue, that was studied.

Construction of TCR beta libraries relied on iRepertoire HTBI primers and on Arm-PCR targeting CDR3 regions. TCRdb re-derived calls from the multiplex PCR reads in MiXCR, one entry per CDR3 protein. Of 350,000 to 500,000 distinct CDR3 sequences in the sample, around 23% were seen once. A note on this clonotype: No antigen is known for it.

Sample time point: persistent/refractory GD, antithyroid drugs over 5 years with positive TRAb. Making the TCR library involved RNA that had been extracted from PBMCs. EDTA tubes received approximately 9 milliliters of collected peripheral blood. The input for sequencing was peripheral blood mononuclear cells (PBMCs), taken when the disease was refractory, from a patient treated with antithyroid drugs. This TCR came from a female donor with Graves disease. The chain carries TRBV20-1 and TRBJ2-7, with 9 bases fitting TRBD2. The DNA for the CDR3 is TGCAGTGCTAGGAATCCTAGCGGGAATACCTACGAGCAGTACTTC. Translating gives CSARNPSGNTYEQYF.